A single sample is the source of the 22 T cell receptor beta chains below, sequenced in a study of blood T cells in healthy people across ages. Primed by a sample-barcoded 5' primer and a J-beta primer mix, a second PCR proceeded for 7 to 11 cycles. TCRdb recomputed calls from the 5' RACE reads with MiXCR, one row per CDR3 protein. The repertoire holds more than 900,000 distinct CDR3 sequences, with roughly 29% as singletons. These data were likewise used in another study, on T cells of mothers and their children.

Sequencing input: blood. The receptors derive from a woman in her forties in good health.

In this sample, this clonotype turned up many times. The junction does not match germline at one end; this may be a read error. The chain joins TRBV27 to TRBJ2-7, with D possibly being TRBD1 (5 bases). This CDR3 is built from 14 residues. The germline V gene has CDR1 MNHEY and CDR2 SMNVEV (reference sequence). In DNA form, the CDR3 reads TGTGCCAGTAGTTTAGGGGTTGGGTCCTACGAGCAGTACTTC. As protein: CASSLGVGSYEQYF.

This clonotype has a count of ten or more. This chain uses TRBV11-2 with TRBJ2-7; no definite D call. The length of the CDR3 is 14 residues. Germline assignment: CDR1 SGHAT and CDR2 FQNNGV. Trimming took off 5 bases at V and 2 bases at J, with 13 bases between the two ends. CDR3 region: CASSPLRGPYEQYF. The DNA for the CDR3 is TGTGCCAGCAGCCCTCTCCGCGGACCCTACGAGCAGTACTTC.

This clonotype showed up many times. This rearrangement joins TRBV2 to TRBJ2-5; D ambiguous. This CDR3 spans 12 amino acids. The V end was cut by 4 bases, the J end by 3 bases, with 6 bases between. From germline, CDR1 is SNHLY and CDR2 FYNNEI. Here the CDR3 reads CASSGLEETQYF. CDR3 coding DNA: TGTGCCAGCAGTGGGCTGGAAGAGACCCAGTACTTC.

The gene calls are TRBV11-2 and TRBJ2-1; TRBD2 agrees at 10 bases. V was pared by 1 base and J by 9 bases, with 6 bases of the junction left unmatched. This CDR3 has 15 amino acids. In germline, CDR1 is SGHAT, CDR2 FQNNGV. In DNA form, the CDR3 reads TGTGCCAGCAGCTTAGTAAGCGGGGGGGCCCCTGAGCAGTTCTTC. This gives the protein CASSLVSGGAPEQFF.

The sample holds a few counts of this clonotype. This chain joins TRBV6-1 and TRBJ1-2; 10 bases are a match to TRBD1. Trimming took 6 bases from V and 1 from J; bases not matched to a gene: 11. Germline CDR1 reads MNHNS; CDR2 reads SASEGT. The CDR3 runs 17 residues. Here the CDR3 reads CASRPGSTGGRNYGYTF. The CDR3 DNA reads as TGTGCCAGCAGGCCCGGATCGACAGGGGGCCGTAACTATGGCTACACCTTC.

This chain connects TRBV7-2 to TRBJ1-1; D call uncertain. This CDR3 is built from 12 residues. In germline, CDR1 is SGHTA, CDR2 FQGNSA. Trimming left V 5 bases short and J 5 bases short, with 9 bases between. The CDR3 region has the DNA TGTGCCAGCAGCCTACTAAGGACTGAAGCTTTCTTT. This gives the protein CASSLLRTEAFF.

This clonotype was seen only a few times. This chain joins TRBV6-6 and TRBJ1-5, with no clear D. The CDR3 sequence is 14 residues long. From germline, CDR1 is MNHNY and CDR2 SVGAGI (reference sequence). V was pared by 3 bases and J by 5 bases, with 11 bases between. The CDR3 DNA is TGTGCCAGCAGTTATGTGGGGAGGGATCAGCCCCAGCATTTT. Its protein product is CASSYVGRDQPQHF.

There are many counts of this clonotype. The V call is TRBV6-2 or TRBV6-3, the J call TRBJ2-5; 11 bases agree with TRBD2. The CDR3 is made up of 16 amino acids. CDR1 MNHEY and CDR2 SVGEGT come from the germline V gene. J gave up 1 base and V 4 bases, and 5 bases lay outside the gene matches. CDR3 bases: TGTGCCAGCAGTTTTCCTAGCGGGGGGTTCCAAGAGACCCAGTACTTC. Protein product: CASSFPSGGFQETQYF.

To note about this clonotype: A read error may account for a junction end that differs from germline. The CDR3 protein is CASTRDSTNHGCTF. The CDR3 DNA follows: TGTGCCAGCACCCGGGACAGTACTAACCATGGCTGCACCTTC. This rearrangement joins TRBV12-3 or TRBV12-4 to TRBJ1-2; TRBD1 aligns across 7 bases. The CDR3 is made up of 14 amino acids.

V gene TRBV14 combines with J gene TRBJ1-1; D gene unclear. From germline, CDR1 is SGHDN and CDR2 FVKESK. Trimming removed 0 bases at V and 11 bases at J, with 7 bases between. This CDR3 region has 11 residues. CDR3 amino acids: CASSQETRAFF. CDR3 DNA: TGTGCCAGCAGCCAAGAAACTAGGGCTTTCTTT.

This clonotype was counted at least ten times. The chain employs TRBV20-1 and TRBJ2-1; no reliable D call. The CDR3 is 14 amino acids. CDR1 and CDR2 (germline): DFQATT, SNEGSKA (reference sequence). Deletions cut 0 bases from V and 8 bases from J, with 14 bases between. The CDR3: CSARDLNSGYEQFF. The CDR3 coding sequence is TGCAGTGCTAGAGATTTGAACAGTGGCTATGAGCAGTTCTTC.

This clonotype was seen at least ten times. This sequence joins TRBV12-5 and TRBJ2-1; 10 bases agree with TRBD2. Germline V CDR1 and CDR2: LGHNT, FRNRAP. V was pared by 4 bases and J by 6 bases, with 3 bases of the junction left unmatched. The CDR3 consists of 14 residues. Here the CDR3 DNA reads TGTGCTAGTGGTTCTAGCGGGGGTGGCAATGAGCAGTTCTTC. It encodes CASGSSGGGNEQFF.

This clonotype has a count of ten or more. V and J are TRBV28 and TRBJ1-6; D is possibly TRBD1 (5 bases). The CDR3 length is 14 residues. Trimming took off 8 bases at V and 6 bases at J, with 14 bases between the two ends. Germline V gene data show CDR1 as MDHEN and CDR2 as SYDVKM. This CDR3 is CASYEGNGNSPLHF. The CDR3, as DNA: TGTGCCAGCTACGAGGGGAACGGTAATTCACCCCTCCACTTT.

The V call is TRBV20-1, the J call TRBJ2-6; D is undetermined. From germline, CDR1 is DFQATT and CDR2 SNEGSKA (reference sequence). Between the trimmed V and J ends, which lost 6 bases and 0 bases, there was a span of 15 bases. The CDR3 has 16 residues. The DNA for the CDR3 is TGCAGTGCGGAAGACCCACAGAGCTCTGGGGCCAACGTCCTGACTTTC. Its translation is CSAEDPQSSGANVLTF.

This clonotype was counted many times. The rearrangement uses TRBV12-3 or TRBV12-4 and TRBJ2-7; 8 bases agree with TRBD1. CDR3 size: 15 residues. The trim removed 7 bases at V and 2 bases at J, leaving 10 bases unmatched. The CDR3: CASKKGRGRPYEQYF. Here the CDR3 DNA reads TGTGCCAGCAAAAAAGGCAGGGGGCGCCCCTACGAGCAGTACTTC.

This clonotype was recorded only once. J is TRBJ1-2 and V is TRBV6-4; D is undetermined. The germline V and J ends were trimmed by 3 bases and 2 bases, with 10 bases remaining between them. This CDR3 is 14 amino acids long. The V gene's germline CDR1 is MRHNA and CDR2 SNTAGT. In DNA form, the CDR3 reads TGTGCCAGCAGTGAAGGCGCAAGCAACTATGGCTACACCTTC. It is translated as CASSEGASNYGYTF.

This sequence joins TRBV6-2 or TRBV6-3 and TRBJ1-2, with a weak D call TRBD1 (5 bases). Trimming took off 6 bases at V and 8 bases at J, with 28 bases between the two ends. The CDR3 has 17 amino acids. From germline, CDR1 is MNHEY and CDR2 SVGEGT. The CDR3 region has the DNA TGTGCCAGCAGCTCACAGGCAGGCCTCTCCGGTGGGAGCGGCTACACCTTC. Protein sequence: CASSSQAGLSGGSGYTF.

This clonotype came up many times. The CDR3 coding sequence is TGCAGCGTTGAAAACAGGGTTGGGTCCTACGAGCAGTACTTC. Protein product: CSVENRVGSYEQYF. The V call is TRBV29-1, the J call TRBJ2-7; D might be TRBD1 (6 bases). V shed 2 bases and J shed 1 base, with 12 bases lying between them. Germline V gene sequence: CDR1 SQVTM, CDR2 ANQGSEA. The length of the CDR3 is 14 residues.

CDR3 DNA: TGTGCCAGCAGTTTCGGGACAGGGCGCTATGGCTACACCTTC. This translates into CASSFGTGRYGYTF. The chain uses TRBV2 and TRBJ1-2; 9 bases are shared with TRBD1. This CDR3 is 14 amino acids long. The V gene's germline CDR1 is SNHLY and CDR2 FYNNEI. J was trimmed by 4 bases and V by 5 bases; bases with no gene match: 5.

This chain links TRBV28 with TRBJ2-7; D possibly corresponds to TRBD2 (5 bases). CDR1 is MDHEN, CDR2 SYDVKM, per germline. V was pared by 8 bases and J by 5 bases, with 19 bases between. This CDR3 region has 14 residues. In DNA form, the CDR3 reads TGTGCCAGCTCTTCACGAGGACTGGGCCACGAGCAGTACTTC. Translated: CASSSRGLGHEQYF.

This clonotype has at least ten counts. This chain links TRBV5-1 with TRBJ2-7; 9 positions match TRBD1. CDR3 length: 14 amino acids. The V segment lost 4 bases and the J segment 5 bases; nucleotides outside the gene matches: 7. CDR1 SGHRS and CDR2 YFSETQ come from the germline V gene. In DNA, the CDR3 is TGCGCCAGCAGCAGAAGGACAGGGGTTCACGAGCAGTACTTC. Translated: CASSRRTGVHEQYF.

V usage is TRBV4-1 and J usage is TRBJ1-1, with 9 nucleotides matching TRBD1. V was clipped by 0 bases and J by 5 bases; unmatched bases: 4. This CDR3 spans 15 amino acids. CDR1 is MGHRA, CDR2 YSYEKL, per germline. CDR3 DNA sequence: TGCGCCAGCAGCCAAGACCGGGACAGGGAGACTGAAGCTTTCTTT. Residues: CASSQDRDRETEAFF.